The 15 T cell receptor beta chains reported below all come from one sample, sequenced in a study of tumor-infiltrating lymphocytes in primary liver carcinoma (dated by TCRdb to 2017 to 2019). Total RNA and DNA were co-extracted without cell sorting from around 20-30 mg of bulk tissue using the AllPrep DNA/RNA mini kit. The instrument given in TCRdb is Illumina HiSeq 2500. Using a constant-region primer and ProtoScript II reverse transcriptase, TCRbeta-specific cDNA was reverse-transcribed from 450 to 650 ng total RNA. TCRbeta libraries were built with three nested multiplex PCR rounds, a slightly modified ARM-PCR procedure. The first two PCR rounds used multiplex TRBV1-TRBV30 forward primers with a Cbeta reverse primer, each for 10 cycles. TCRdb reworked the public reads: Q25 trimming with fastp, MiXCR clone assembly, productive beta chains retained. Rows with one shared CDR3 protein collapse into an entry with the most common genes and DNA. This sample comprises over 100,000 distinct CDR3 sequences, about two thirds of them detected only once. The ten largest clones add up to 8.1% of the sample.

The sample comprised tumor-adjacent normal liver tissue. The receptors were sampled from a woman aged 55-75 years with primary liver carcinoma and hepatitis B virus infection.

About this clonotype itself: This sequence may be a read error, since a much larger clone differs from it by one base. This chain links TRBV28 with TRBJ1-4, with D unresolved. Germline V lookup: CDR1 MDHEN, CDR2 SYDVKM. This CDR3 region has 11 residues. Trimming removed 8 bases at V and 5 bases at J, with 6 bases between. The CDR3 sequence: CASGSNEKLFF. The CDR3 DNA reads as TGTGCCAGCGGTAGCAATGAAAAACTGTTTTTT. The entire variable domain, with the rest obtained from reference TRBV28 and TRBJ1-4, is as follows: DVKVTQSSRYLVKRTGEKVFLECVQDMDHENMFWYRQDPGLGLRLIYFSYDVKMKEKGDIPEGYSVSREKKERFSLILESASTNQTSMYLCASGSNEKLFFGSGTQLSVL.

About this clonotype itself: A much larger clone sits a single nucleotide away, making a read error possible. The chain recombines TRBV5-1 with TRBJ2-7; weak D call: TRBD1 (6 bases). The germline V and J ends were trimmed by 6 bases and 8 bases, with 18 bases remaining between them. The CDR3 loop spans 13 amino acids. CDR1 is SGHRS, CDR2 YFSETQ, per germline. CDR3: CASKGDLRGKQYF. The CDR3 nucleotides are TGCGCCAGCAAGGGGGACCTACGGGGCAAGCAGTACTTC.

Details on this clonotype: A single base separates this from a much larger clone, so it may be a read error. V is TRBV5-1 and J is TRBJ2-3; D possibly corresponds to TRBD1 (6 bases). CDR1 SGHRS and CDR2 YFSETQ come from the germline V gene. CDR3 size: 15 residues. The DNA of the CDR3 is TGCGCCAGCAGCACCGGGACACTCGGGGCAGATGCGCAGTATTTT. Translated, it gives CASSTGTLGADAQYF.

A remark on this clonotype: One end of the junction fails to match germline, which may point to a read error. The chain couples TRBV4-1 to TRBJ1-4; 7 bases match TRBD1. Per germline, CDR1 MGHRA and CDR2 YSYEKL. The CDR3 loop spans 15 amino acids. The CDR3 loop reads CANSQSQGVNEKLFF. The CDR3 DNA reads as TGCGCCAACAGCCAATCCCAGGGGGTGAATGAAAAACTGTTTTTC.

For this clonotype: The conserved final phenylalanine or tryptophan is absent from the CDR3, which likely points to a read error. The chain has TRBV29-1 and TRBJ2-5; 8 bases are a match to TRBD2. The CDR3 is 16 amino acids. CDR1 SQVTM and CDR2 ANQGSEA come from the germline V gene. Germline trimming cut 8 bases from V and 4 bases from J; bases unmatched to any gene: 18. DNA for the CDR3: TGCAGCACCCCGGTGGGTCGCCTAGCGGGCTCAGAGACCCAGTACTAC. Its protein product is CSTPVGRLAGSETQYY.

This clonotype was counted a few times. This rearrangement joins TRBV20-1 to TRBJ2-7; D gene ambiguous. Trimming took off 7 bases at V and 0 bases at J, with 10 bases between the two ends. Germline CDR1 DFQATT, CDR2 SNEGSKA (reference sequence). The CDR3 spans 12 residues. CDR3 bases: TGCAGTGTCGCAGTAAGCTCCTACGAGCAGTACTTC. It is translated as CSVAVSSYEQYF.

In the case of this clonotype: Since a much larger clone is just one base distant, this may be a read error. This rearrangement joins TRBV2 to TRBJ2-3, with D hard to call. Per the germline V gene, CDR1 is SNHLY and CDR2 is FYNNEI. This CDR3 region has 14 residues. The CDR3 is CAGSEGGLTDTQYF. CDR3 sequence (DNA): TGTGCCGGCAGTGAAGGTGGGCTCACAGATACGCAGTATTTT. The entire variable domain, with the rest obtained from reference TRBV2 and TRBJ2-3, is as follows: EPEVTQTPSHQVTQMGQEVILRCVPISNHLYFYWYRQILGQKVEFLVSFYNNEISEKSEIFDDQFSVERPDGSNFTLKIRSTKLEDSAMYFCAGSEGGLTDTQYFGPGTRLTVL.

This clonotype turned up a few times. A much larger clone lies one base from this, so it may be a read error. This chain links TRBV30 with TRBJ2-7; 8 bases line up with TRBD2. Per the germline V gene, CDR1 is GTSNPN and CDR2 is SVGIG (reference sequence). The CDR3 spans 13 residues. Trimming cost V 2 bases and J 7 bases; bases outside gene matches: 7. The DNA of the CDR3 is TGTGCCTGGAGTATAAGCGGGAGTCGGGAGCAGTACTTC. Protein product: CAWSISGSREQYF.

The chain links TRBV20-1 to TRBJ1-4; 8 positions match TRBD1. This CDR3 contains 15 residues. Germline V gene sequence: CDR1 DFQATT, CDR2 SNEGSKA (reference sequence). With 0 bases clipped from V and 6 bases from J, the junction kept 6 bases outside the gene matches. The CDR3 nucleotides read TGCAGTGCTAGAGAACCGGGACAGGAATATGAAAAACTGTTTTTT. This gives the protein CSAREPGQEYEKLFF.

Details on this clonotype: This may stem from a read error, because a much larger clone lies one nucleotide away. This chain joins TRBV7-9 and TRBJ2-7, with TRBD2 identical over 8 bases. The CDR3 loop spans 15 amino acids. Germline lookup yields CDR1 SEHNR and CDR2 FQNEAQ (reference sequence). The CDR3 nucleotides read TGTGCCAACAGCTTAGCGGGGACCAACCCGGGGGAGCAGTACTTC. It codes for CANSLAGTNPGEQYF.

Details on this clonotype: One junction end does not reproduce the germline sequence, and a read error may be involved. This chain connects TRBV12-3 or TRBV12-4 to TRBJ2-4, with 14 bases aligning to TRBD2. CDR3 size: 14 residues. DNA for the CDR3: TGCGCCAGCAGCCAGACTAGCGGGAGGGCCATGCCATACTTC. Protein product: CASSQTSGRAMPYF.

As concerns this clonotype: This could be a read error, since a much larger clone is one nucleotide away. The V and J genes are TRBV5-1 and TRBJ2-3; D remains ambiguous. The CDR3 loop spans 14 amino acids. The V gene's germline CDR1 is SGHRS and CDR2 YFSETQ. V gave up 2 bases and J gave up 1 base, with 8 bases separating them. CDR3: CASSFHKGTDTQYF. CDR3 DNA sequence: TGCGCCAGCAGCTTCCACAAGGGCACAGATACGCAGTATTTT.

In its sample, this clonotype was seen a few times. The V gene is TRBV10-3, the J gene TRBJ1-2; 9 bases are shared with TRBD1. This CDR3 has 18 residues. In germline, CDR1 is ENHRY, CDR2 SYGVKD. The V gene end was trimmed by 4 bases and the J gene end by 8 bases; junction bases not matched to a gene: 20. For the CDR3, the DNA is TGTGCCATCAGTGCCGGTGTGGGACAGGGCCTCAACCGGGGAGGCTACACCTTC. Protein product: CAISAGVGQGLNRGGYTF.

As regards this clonotype: No conserved phenylalanine or tryptophan ends this CDR3, so it is likely a read error. The chain couples TRBV6-5 to TRBJ1-6; no clear D. This CDR3 has 15 residues. Germline loops: CDR1 MNHEY, CDR2 SVGAGI. This chain's CDR3 is CVSSYSAWLGSPLHL. Here the CDR3 DNA reads TGTGTCAGCAGTTACTCGGCATGGCTAGGTTCACCCCTCCACCTT.

As concerns this clonotype: Given the absence of the conserved phenylalanine or tryptophan at the CDR3 end, a read error is likely. No DNA is shown, since the ends of the CDR3 on it are uncertain; the CDR3 is the one TCRdb lists. This chain connects TRBV29-1 to TRBJ2-1; the tabulated D call, TRBD1, remains unverified against the DNA. The CDR3 adds up to 13 amino acids, both ends counted. In germline, CDR1 is SQVTM, CDR2 ANQGSEA. This CDR3 reads CSVDPRRDRERFI.